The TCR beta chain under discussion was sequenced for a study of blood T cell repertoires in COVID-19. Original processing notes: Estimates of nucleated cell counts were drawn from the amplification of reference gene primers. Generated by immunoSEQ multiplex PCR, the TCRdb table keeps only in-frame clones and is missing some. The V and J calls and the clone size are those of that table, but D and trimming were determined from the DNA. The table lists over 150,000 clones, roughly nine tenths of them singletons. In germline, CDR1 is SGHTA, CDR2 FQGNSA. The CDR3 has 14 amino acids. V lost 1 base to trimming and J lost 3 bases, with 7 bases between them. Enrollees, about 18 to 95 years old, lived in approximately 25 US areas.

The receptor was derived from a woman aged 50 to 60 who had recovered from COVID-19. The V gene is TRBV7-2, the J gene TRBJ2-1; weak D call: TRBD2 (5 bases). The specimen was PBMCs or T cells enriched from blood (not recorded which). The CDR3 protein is CASSLGLNYNEQFF. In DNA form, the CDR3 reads TGTGCCAGCAGCTTAGGACTAAACTACAATGAGCAGTTCTTC.